This TCR beta chain was recovered during a study of T cells in women clearing cervical HPV infection. Overall study findings and caveats: CIN3+ cases had significantly higher TCR repertoire richness than controls, but evenness did not differ.

The CDR3 spans 18 residues. Germline CDR1 KGHSY, CDR2 FQNENV. A remark on this clone: Its antigen is as yet unknown. The read comes to an end 3 residues before the CDR3 does, leaving the germline J gene to fill in the end.

immunoSEQ multiplex PCR used an average of around 1,200 ng genomic DNA. Only in-frame clones appear in the TCRdb table, and some are missing; sequencing was by immunoSEQ multiplex PCR. The sample has some 23,000 clones; the top ten hold approximately 25%. The sequencing input was blood buffy coat. The sequence was collected from a woman between 18 and 75 years old with a cervical HPV16 infection that either progressed to CIN3+ or cleared (not recorded which). J is TRBJ2-3 and V is TRBV16; 9 bases are shared with TRBD1. CDR3 DNA, as far as it was read: TGTGCCAGCAGCCCACCACTAGGGGACAGGGAGGCAGATCAGCCG. Residues: CASSPPLGDREADQP. The whole CDR3 sequence is CASSPPLGDREADQPQYF.